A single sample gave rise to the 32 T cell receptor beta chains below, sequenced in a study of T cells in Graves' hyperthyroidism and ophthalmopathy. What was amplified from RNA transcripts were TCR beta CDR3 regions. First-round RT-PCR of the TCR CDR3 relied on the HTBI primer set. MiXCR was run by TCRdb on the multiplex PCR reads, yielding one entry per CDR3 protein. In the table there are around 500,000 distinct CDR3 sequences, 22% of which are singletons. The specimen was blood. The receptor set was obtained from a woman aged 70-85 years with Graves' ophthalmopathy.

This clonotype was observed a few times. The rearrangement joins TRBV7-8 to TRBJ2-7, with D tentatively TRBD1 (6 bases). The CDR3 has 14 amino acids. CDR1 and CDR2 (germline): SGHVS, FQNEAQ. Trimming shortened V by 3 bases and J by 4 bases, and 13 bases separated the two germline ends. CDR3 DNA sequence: TGTGCCAGCAGCTTCGGGACAACCCATTACGAGCAGTACTTC. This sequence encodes CASSFGTTHYEQYF.

Here the CDR3 DNA reads TGCAGTGCCACGACTAGCGGGAGTTCTCTCGAGCAGTACTTC. Amino acid sequence: CSATTSGSSLEQYF. The chain uses TRBV20-1 and TRBJ2-7; 12 bases are a match to TRBD2. Germline V lookup: CDR1 DFQATT, CDR2 SNEGSKA (reference sequence). V was pared by 6 bases and J by 6 bases, with 9 bases of the junction left unmatched. The CDR3 has 14 amino acids.

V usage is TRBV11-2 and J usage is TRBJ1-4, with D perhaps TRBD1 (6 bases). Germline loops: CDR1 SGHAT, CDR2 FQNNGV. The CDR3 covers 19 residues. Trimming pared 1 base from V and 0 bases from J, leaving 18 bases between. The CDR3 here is CASSLGWRRGHATNEKLFF. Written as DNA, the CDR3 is TGTGCCAGCAGCTTAGGATGGAGGAGGGGACATGCAACTAATGAAAAACTGTTTTTT.

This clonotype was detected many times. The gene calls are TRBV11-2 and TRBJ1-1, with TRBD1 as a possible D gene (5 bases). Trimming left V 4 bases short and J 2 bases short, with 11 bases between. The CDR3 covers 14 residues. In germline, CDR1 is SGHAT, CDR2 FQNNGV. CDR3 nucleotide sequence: TGTGCCAGCAGCTGGGGGATCATTAACACTGAAGCTTTCTTT. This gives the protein CASSWGIINTEAFF.

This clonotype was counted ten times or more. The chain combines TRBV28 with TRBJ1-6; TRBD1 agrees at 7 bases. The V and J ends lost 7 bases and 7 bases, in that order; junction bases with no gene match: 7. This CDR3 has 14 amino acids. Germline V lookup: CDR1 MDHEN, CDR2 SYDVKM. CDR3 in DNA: TGTGCCAGCAAAGGGGGCGCGGGGAATTCACCCCTCCACTTT. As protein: CASKGGAGNSPLHF. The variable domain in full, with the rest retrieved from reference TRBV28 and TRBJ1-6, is DVKVTQSSRYLVKRTGEKVFLECVQDMDHENMFWYRQDPGLGLRLIYFSYDVKMKEKGDIPEGYSVSREKKERFSLILESASTNQTSMYLCASKGGAGNSPLHFGNGTRLTVT.

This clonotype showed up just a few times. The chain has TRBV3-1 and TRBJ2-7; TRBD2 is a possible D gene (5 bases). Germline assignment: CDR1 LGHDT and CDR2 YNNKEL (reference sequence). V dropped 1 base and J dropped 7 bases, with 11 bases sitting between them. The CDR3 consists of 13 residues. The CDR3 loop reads CASSQGQAGEQYF. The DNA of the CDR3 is TGTGCCAGCAGCCAAGGGCAGGCGGGTGAGCAGTACTTC.

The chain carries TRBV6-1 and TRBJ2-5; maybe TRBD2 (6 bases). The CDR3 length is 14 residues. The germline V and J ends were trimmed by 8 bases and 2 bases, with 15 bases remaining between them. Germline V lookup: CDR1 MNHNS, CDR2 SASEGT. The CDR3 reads CASGRREKQETQYF. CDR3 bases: TGTGCCAGCGGCCGCCGGGAGAAACAAGAGACCCAGTACTTC.

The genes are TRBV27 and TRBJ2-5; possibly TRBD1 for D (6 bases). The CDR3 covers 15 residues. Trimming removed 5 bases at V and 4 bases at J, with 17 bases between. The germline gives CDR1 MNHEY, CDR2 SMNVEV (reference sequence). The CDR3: CASSQSWGLGETQYF. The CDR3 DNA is TGTGCCAGCAGTCAATCATGGGGGCTGGGAGAGACCCAGTACTTC.

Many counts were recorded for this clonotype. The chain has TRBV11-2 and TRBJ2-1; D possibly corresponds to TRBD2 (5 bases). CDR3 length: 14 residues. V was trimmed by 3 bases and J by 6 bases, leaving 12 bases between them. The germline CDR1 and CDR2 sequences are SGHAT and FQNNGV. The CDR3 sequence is CASSFRTGFNEQFF. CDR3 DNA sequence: TGTGCCAGCAGCTTCCGGACTGGCTTCAATGAGCAGTTCTTC.

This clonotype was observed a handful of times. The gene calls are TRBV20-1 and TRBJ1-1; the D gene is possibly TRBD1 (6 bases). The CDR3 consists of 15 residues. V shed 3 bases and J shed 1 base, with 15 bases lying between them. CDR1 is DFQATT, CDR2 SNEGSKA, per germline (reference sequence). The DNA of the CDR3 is TGCAGTGCTAGGGAAATCCGGGACACGAACACTGAAGCTTTCTTT. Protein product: CSAREIRDTNTEAFF.

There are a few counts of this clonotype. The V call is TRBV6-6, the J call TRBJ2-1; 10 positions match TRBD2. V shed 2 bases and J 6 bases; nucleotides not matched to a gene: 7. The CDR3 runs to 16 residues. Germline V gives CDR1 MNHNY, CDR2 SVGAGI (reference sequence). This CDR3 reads CASSYEAGGLSNEQFF. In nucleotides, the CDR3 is TGTGCCAGCAGTTACGAAGCGGGAGGGCTTAGCAATGAGCAGTTCTTC.

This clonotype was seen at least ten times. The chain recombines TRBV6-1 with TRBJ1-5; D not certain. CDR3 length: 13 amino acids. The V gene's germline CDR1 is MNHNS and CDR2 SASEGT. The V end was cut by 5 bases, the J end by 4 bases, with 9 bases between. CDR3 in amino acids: CASSSISNQPQHF. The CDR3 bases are TGTGCCAGCAGTTCAATCTCGAATCAGCCCCAGCATTTT.

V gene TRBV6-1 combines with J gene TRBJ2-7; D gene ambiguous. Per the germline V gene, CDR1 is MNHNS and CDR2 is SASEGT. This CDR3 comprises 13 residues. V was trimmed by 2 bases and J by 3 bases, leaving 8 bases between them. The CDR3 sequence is CASSEQQYYEQYF. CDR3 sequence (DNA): TGTGCCAGCAGTGAACAACAGTACTACGAGCAGTACTTC.

This chain's CDR3 is CASSQVLAGDLPTDTQYF. The CDR3 nucleotides are TGTGCCAGCAGCCAAGTTCTAGCGGGAGACTTACCCACAGATACGCAGTATTTT. The V and J genes are TRBV7-2 and TRBJ2-3, with 10 bases fitting TRBD2. This CDR3 is built from 18 residues. Germline CDR1 and CDR2: SGHTA and FQGNSA. Trimming cost V 5 bases and J 2 bases; bases outside gene matches: 13.

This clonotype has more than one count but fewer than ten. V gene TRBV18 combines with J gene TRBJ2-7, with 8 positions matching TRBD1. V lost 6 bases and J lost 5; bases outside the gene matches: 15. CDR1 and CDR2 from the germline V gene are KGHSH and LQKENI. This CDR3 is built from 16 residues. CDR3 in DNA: TGTGCCAGCTCTCCCGGGGAACGACAGGGGTTGGACGAGCAGTACTTC. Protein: CASSPGERQGLDEQYF. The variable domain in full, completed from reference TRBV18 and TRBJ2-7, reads NAGVMQNPRHLVRRRGQEARLRCSPMKGHSHVYWYRQLPEEGLKFMVYLQKENIIDESGMPKERFSAEFPKEGPSILRIQQVVRGDSAAYFCASSPGERQGLDEQYFGPGTRLTVT.

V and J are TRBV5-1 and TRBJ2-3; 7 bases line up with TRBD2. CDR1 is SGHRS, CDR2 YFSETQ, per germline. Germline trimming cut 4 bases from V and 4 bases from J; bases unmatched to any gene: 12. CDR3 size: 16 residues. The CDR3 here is CASSPLPAGEADTQYF. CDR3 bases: TGCGCCAGCAGCCCCCTCCCGGCGGGAGAGGCAGATACGCAGTATTTT.

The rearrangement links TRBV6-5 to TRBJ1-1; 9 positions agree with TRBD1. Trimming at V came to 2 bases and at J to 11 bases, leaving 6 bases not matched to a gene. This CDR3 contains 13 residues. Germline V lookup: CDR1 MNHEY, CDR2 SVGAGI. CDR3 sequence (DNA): TGTGCCAGCAGTTACGGGGACAGGGAAGGGGCTTTCTTT. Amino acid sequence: CASSYGDREGAFF.

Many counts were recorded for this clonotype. The CDR3 region is CASSFFDGWNTEAFF. CDR3 nucleotides: TGTGCCAGCAGTTTCTTCGACGGGTGGAACACTGAAGCTTTCTTT. The chain carries TRBV12-3 or TRBV12-4 and TRBJ1-1, with D unclear. The length of the CDR3 is 15 residues. V lost 3 bases and J lost 1, with 12 bases in between.

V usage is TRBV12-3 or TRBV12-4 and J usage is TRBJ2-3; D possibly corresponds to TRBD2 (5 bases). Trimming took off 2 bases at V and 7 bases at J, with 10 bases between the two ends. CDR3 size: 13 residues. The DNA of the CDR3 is TGTGCCAGCAGTTTACGAGGGCCAAATACGCAGTATTTT. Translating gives CASSLRGPNTQYF.

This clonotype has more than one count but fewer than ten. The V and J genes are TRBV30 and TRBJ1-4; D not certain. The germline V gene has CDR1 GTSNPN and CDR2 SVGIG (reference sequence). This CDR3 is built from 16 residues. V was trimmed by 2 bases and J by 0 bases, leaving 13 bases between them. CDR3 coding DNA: TGTGCCTGGAGTTTAGCGCGAACAGCAACTAATGAAAAACTGTTTTTT. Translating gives CAWSLARTATNEKLFF.

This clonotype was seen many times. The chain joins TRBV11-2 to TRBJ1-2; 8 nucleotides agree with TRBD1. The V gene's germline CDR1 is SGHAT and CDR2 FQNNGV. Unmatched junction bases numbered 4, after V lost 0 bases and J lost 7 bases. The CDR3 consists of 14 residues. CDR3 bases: TGTGCCAGCAGCTTAGACGGGACAGGCGTTGGCTACACCTTC. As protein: CASSLDGTGVGYTF.

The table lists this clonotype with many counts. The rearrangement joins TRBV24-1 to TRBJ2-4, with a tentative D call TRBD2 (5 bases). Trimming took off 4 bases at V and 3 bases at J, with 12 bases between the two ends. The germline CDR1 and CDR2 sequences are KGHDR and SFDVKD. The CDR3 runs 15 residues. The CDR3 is CATSDVGEGKNIQYF. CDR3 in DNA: TGTGCCACCAGTGACGTTGGCGAGGGCAAAAACATTCAGTACTTC.

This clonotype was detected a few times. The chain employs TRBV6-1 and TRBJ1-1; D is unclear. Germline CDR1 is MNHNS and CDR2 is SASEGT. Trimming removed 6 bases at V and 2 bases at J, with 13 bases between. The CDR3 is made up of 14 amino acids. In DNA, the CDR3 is TGTGCCAGCAGGATCGGGCTGATAAACACTGAAGCTTTCTTT. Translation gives CASRIGLINTEAFF.

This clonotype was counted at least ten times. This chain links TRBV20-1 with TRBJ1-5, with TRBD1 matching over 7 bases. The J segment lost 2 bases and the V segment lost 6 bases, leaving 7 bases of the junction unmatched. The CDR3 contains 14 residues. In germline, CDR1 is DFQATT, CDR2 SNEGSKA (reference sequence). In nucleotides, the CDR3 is TGCAGTGCAACGACAGGGTCGGGCAATCAGCCCCAGCATTTT. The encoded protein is CSATTGSGNQPQHF.

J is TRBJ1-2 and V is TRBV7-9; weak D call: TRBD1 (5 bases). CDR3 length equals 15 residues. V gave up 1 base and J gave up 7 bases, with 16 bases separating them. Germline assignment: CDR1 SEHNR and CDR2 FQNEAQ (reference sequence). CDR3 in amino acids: CASSLGPRVKSGYTF. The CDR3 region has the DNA TGTGCCAGCAGCTTAGGGCCCAGGGTTAAGAGTGGCTACACCTTC.

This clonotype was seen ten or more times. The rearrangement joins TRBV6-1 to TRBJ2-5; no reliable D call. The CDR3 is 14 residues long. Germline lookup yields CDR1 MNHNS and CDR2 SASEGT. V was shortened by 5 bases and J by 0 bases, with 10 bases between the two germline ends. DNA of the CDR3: TGTGCCAGCAGTCCAGAAAGGTACCAAGAGACCCAGTACTTC. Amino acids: CASSPERYQETQYF.

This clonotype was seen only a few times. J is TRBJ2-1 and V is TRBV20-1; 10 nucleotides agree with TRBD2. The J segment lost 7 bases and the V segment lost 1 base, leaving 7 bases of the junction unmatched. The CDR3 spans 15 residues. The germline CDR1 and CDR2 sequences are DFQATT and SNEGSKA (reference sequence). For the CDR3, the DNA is TGCAGTGCTAGAGCTCAACTAGCGGGAAGAAATGAGCAGTTCTTC. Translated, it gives CSARAQLAGRNEQFF.

As DNA, the CDR3 is TGTGCCACCAGTGATTCGGGACAGGGGGCAGAGACCCAGTACTTC. It is translated as CATSDSGQGAETQYF. The rearrangement links TRBV24-1 to TRBJ2-5, with TRBD1 matching 12 bases. The CDR3 extends over 15 amino acids. V lost 2 bases to trimming and J lost 4 bases; unmatched junction nucleotides: 1. Germline values: CDR1 KGHDR, CDR2 SFDVKD.

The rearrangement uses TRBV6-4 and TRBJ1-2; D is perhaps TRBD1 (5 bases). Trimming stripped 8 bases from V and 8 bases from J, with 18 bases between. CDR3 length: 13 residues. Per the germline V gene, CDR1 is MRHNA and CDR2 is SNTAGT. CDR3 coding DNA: TGTGCCAGCTTGGGACGGTTGGTTCTGGGCTACACCTTC. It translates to CASLGRLVLGYTF.

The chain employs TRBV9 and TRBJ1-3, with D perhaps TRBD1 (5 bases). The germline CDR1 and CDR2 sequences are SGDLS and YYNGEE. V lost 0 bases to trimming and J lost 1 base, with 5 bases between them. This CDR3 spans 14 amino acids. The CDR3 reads CASSVAGSGNTIYF. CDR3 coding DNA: TGTGCCAGCAGCGTAGCAGGGTCTGGAAACACCATATATTTT.

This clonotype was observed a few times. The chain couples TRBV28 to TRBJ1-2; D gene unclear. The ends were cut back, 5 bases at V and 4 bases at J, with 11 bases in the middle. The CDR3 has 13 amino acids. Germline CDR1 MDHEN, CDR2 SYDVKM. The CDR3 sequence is CASSRGKGYGYTF. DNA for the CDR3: TGTGCCAGCAGTAGAGGGAAGGGCTATGGCTACACCTTC.

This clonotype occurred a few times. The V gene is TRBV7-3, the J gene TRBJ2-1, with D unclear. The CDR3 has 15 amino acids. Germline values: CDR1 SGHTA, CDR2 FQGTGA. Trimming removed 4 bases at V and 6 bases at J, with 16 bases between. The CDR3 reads CASSSWEGLFNEQFF. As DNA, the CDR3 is TGTGCCAGCAGCTCATGGGAAGGGCTATTCAATGAGCAGTTCTTC.